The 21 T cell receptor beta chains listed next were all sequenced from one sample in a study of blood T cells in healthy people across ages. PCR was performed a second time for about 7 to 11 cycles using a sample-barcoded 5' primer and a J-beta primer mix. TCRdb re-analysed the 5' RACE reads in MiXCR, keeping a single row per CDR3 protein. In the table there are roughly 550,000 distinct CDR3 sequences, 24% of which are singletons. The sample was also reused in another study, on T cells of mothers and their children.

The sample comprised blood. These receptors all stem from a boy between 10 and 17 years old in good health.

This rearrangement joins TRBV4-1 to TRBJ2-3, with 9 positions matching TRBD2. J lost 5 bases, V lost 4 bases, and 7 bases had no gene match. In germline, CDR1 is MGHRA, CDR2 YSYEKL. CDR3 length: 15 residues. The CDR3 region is CASSPGSGRRDTQYF. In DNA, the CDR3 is TGCGCCAGCAGCCCCGGGAGCGGGAGGAGAGATACGCAGTATTTT.

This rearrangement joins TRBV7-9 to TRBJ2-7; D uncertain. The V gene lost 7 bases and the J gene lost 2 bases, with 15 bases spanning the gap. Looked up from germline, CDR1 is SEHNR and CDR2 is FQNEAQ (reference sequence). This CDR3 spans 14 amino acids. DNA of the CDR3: TGTGCCAGCACCTCCGGAACATCAACCTACGAGCAGTACTTC. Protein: CASTSGTSTYEQYF.

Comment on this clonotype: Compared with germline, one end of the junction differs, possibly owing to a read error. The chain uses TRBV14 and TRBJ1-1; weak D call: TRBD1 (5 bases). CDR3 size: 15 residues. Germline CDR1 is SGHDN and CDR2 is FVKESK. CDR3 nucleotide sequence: TGTGCCGGCAGCCACCGGGGCTCAGGGTACACTGAAGCTTTCTTT. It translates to CAGSHRGSGYTEAFF.

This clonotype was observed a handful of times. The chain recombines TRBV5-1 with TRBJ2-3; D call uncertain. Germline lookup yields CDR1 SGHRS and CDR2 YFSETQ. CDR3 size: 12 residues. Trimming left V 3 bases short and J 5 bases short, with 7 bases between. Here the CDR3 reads CASSSRRDTQYF. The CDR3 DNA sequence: TGCGCCAGCAGCTCCCGAAGAGATACGCAGTATTTT.

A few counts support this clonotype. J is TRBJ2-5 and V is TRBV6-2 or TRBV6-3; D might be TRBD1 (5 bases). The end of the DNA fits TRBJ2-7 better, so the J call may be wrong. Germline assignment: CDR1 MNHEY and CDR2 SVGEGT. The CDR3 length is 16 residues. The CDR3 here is CASSYSILGPTYEQYF. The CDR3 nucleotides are TGTGCCAGCAGTTACTCGATACTGGGGCCAACCTACGAGCAGTACTTC.

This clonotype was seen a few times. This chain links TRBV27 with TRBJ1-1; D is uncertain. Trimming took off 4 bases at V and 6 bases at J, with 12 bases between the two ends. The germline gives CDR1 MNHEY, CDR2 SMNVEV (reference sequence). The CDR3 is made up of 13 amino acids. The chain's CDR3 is CASSSSWTAEAFF. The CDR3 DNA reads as TGTGCCAGCAGTTCCTCTTGGACGGCTGAAGCTTTCTTT.

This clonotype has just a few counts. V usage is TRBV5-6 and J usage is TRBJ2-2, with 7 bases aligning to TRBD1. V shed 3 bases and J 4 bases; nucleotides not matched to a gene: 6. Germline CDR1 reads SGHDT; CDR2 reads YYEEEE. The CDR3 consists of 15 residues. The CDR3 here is CASSYRDRPTGELFF. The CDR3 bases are TGTGCCAGCAGCTATAGGGACAGACCCACCGGGGAGCTGTTTTTT.

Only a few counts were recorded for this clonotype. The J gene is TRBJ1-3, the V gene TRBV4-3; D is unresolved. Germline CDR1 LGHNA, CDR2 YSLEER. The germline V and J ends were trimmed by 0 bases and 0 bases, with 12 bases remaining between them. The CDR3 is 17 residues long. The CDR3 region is CASSQEMMESSGNTIYF. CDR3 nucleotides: TGCGCCAGCAGCCAAGAAATGATGGAGTCCTCTGGAAACACCATATATTTT.

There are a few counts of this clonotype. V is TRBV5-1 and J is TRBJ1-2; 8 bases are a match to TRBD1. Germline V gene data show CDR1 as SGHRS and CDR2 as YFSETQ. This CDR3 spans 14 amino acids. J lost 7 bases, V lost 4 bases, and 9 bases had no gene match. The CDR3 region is CASSTGQGPAGYTF. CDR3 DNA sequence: TGCGCCAGCAGCACAGGACAGGGCCCGGCTGGCTACACCTTC.

CDR3 residues: CSASVQLYGYTF. The CDR3 nucleotides read TGCAGTGCTAGCGTGCAGCTCTATGGCTACACCTTC. V usage is TRBV20-1 and J usage is TRBJ1-2; D not resolved. V was shortened by 3 bases and J by 4 bases, with 9 bases between the two germline ends. Germline CDR1 reads DFQATT; CDR2 reads SNEGSKA (reference sequence). The CDR3 length is 12 residues.

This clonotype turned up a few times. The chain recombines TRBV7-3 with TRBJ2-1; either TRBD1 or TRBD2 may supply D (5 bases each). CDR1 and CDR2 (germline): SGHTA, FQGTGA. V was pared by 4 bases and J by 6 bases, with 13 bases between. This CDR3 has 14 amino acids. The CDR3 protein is CASSSGDSGNEQFF. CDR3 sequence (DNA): TGTGCCAGCAGCTCCGGTGACAGCGGCAATGAGCAGTTCTTC.

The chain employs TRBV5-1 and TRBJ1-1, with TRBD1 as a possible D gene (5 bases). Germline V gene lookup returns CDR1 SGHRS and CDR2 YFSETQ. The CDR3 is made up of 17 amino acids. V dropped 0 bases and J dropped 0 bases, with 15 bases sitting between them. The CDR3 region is CASSLVPSRVMNTEAFF. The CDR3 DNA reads TGCGCCAGCAGCTTGGTTCCCTCCAGGGTTATGAACACTGAAGCTTTCTTT.

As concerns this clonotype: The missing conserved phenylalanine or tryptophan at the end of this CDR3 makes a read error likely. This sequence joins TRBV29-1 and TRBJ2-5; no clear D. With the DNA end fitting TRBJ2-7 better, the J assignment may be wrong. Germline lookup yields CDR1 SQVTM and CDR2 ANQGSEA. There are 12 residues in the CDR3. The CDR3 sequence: CSVYDAYYEQYL. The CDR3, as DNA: TGCAGCGTTTATGACGCCTACTACGAGCAGTACCTC.

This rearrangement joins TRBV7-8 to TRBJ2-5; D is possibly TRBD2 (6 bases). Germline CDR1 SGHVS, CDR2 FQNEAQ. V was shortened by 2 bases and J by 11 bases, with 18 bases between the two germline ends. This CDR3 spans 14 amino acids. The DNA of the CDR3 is TGTGCCAGCAGCTTATCCCGACAGCCCCGGGAGCAGTACTTC. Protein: CASSLSRQPREQYF.

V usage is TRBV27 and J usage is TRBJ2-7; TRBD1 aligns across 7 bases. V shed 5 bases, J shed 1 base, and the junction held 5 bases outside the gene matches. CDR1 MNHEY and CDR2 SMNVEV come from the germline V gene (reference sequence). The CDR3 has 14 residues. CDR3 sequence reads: CASSRGQMSYEQYF. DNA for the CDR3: TGTGCCAGCAGTCGGGGACAGATGTCCTACGAGCAGTACTTC.

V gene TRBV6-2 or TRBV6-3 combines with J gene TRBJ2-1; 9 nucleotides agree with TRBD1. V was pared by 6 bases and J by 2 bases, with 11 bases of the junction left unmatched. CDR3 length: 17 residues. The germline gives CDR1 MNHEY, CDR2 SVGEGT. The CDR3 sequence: CASRGGFGTGTYNEQFF. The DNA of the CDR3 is TGTGCCAGCAGGGGGGGGTTCGGGACAGGGACCTACAATGAGCAGTTCTTC.

CDR3 sequence reads: CASSLATGAPYNEQFF. The CDR3 coding sequence is TGTGCCAGCAGTTTAGCGACAGGGGCGCCCTACAATGAGCAGTTCTTC. The chain couples TRBV12-3 or TRBV12-4 to TRBJ2-1; 8 bases are a match to TRBD1. CDR3 size: 16 residues. Trimming removed 0 bases from V and 2 bases from J; junction bases left unmatched: 3.

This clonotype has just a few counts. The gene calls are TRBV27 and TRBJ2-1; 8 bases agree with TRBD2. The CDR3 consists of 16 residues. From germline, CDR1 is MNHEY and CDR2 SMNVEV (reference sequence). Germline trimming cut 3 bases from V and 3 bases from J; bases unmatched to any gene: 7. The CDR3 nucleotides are TGTGCCAGCAGTTTCTTTGGGCGGGGGGTCTACAATGAGCAGTTCTTC. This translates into CASSFFGRGVYNEQFF.

DNA of the CDR3: TGCGCCAGCAGCCCGGACAGAAGCTATGGCTACACCTTC. It yields the protein CASSPDRSYGYTF. The J gene is TRBJ1-2, the V gene TRBV4-3; a weak D match, TRBD1 (6 bases). Germline V gene sequence: CDR1 LGHNA, CDR2 YSLEER. This CDR3 is 13 amino acids long. V lost 4 bases and J 4 bases, leaving 10 bases between the germline ends.

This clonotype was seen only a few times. CDR3 residues: CASSPLTGPLEQYF. The CDR3 DNA follows: TGTGCCAGCAGCCCACTAACGGGCCCCCTCGAGCAGTACTTC. This chain joins TRBV7-9 and TRBJ2-7; D gene uncertain. V was trimmed by 5 bases and J by 6 bases, leaving 17 bases between them. The CDR3 is made up of 14 amino acids. The V gene's germline CDR1 is SEHNR and CDR2 FQNEAQ (reference sequence).

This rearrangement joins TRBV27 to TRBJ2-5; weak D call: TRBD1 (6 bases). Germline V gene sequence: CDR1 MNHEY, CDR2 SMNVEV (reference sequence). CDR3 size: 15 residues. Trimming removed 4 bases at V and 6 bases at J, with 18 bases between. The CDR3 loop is CASSSIPADSQTQYF. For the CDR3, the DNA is TGTGCCAGCAGTTCCATCCCAGCGGACAGTCAGACCCAGTACTTC.